The subject of this entry is one T cell receptor (beta chain). The antigen is unknown. Within the ViraFEST assay, antigen-specific CD4+ T cells underwent expansion with viral peptide pools prior to sequencing. Culture proceeded for 10 days, and CD4+ T cells were then isolated. The person had PCR-confirmed SARS-CoV-2 infection between March and December 2020. Participants each got two BNT162b2 or mRNA-1273 vaccine doses. Each culture well received a few million PBMC. These cells were then cultured in IMDM with roughly 9.8 IU/ml IL-2 and 9.5 to 10 ug/ml peptides. The data were taken from a study of vaccination effects on CD4 cells after COVID-19. Turning to the study itself: The authors sampled three convalescent patients early and late after vaccination.

Produced via immunoSEQ multiplex PCR; TCRdb's table is partial and in-frame only. The table lists 15,000 or so clones, less than 85% of them singletons, with under 20% in the top ten. Study-wide findings and caveats: Clones from infection and from vaccination both contracted markedly late after vaccination.

V lost 0 bases and J 0 bases, leaving 4 bases between the germline ends. Germline V CDR1 and CDR2: SGDLS, YYNGEE. This CDR3 is 14 amino acids long. The V and J genes are TRBV9 and TRBJ1-3, with D unclear. Sequences were derived from CD4+ T cells from PBMCs cultured with SARS-CoV-2 spike peptides, sampled after COVID-19 vaccination. The sequence came from a human donor who had a prior SARS-CoV-2 infection. The CDR3 is CASSVEGSGNTIYF. CDR3 sequence (DNA): TGTGCCAGCAGCGTAGAGGGCTCTGGAAACACCATATATTTT. Filled out from reference TRBV9 and TRBJ1-3, the complete variable domain reads DSGVTQTPKHLITATGQRVTLRCSPRSGDLSVYWYQQSLDQGLQFLIQYYNGEERAKGNILERFSAQQFPDLHSELNLSSLELGDSALYFCASSVEGSGNTIYFGEGSWLTVV.